What follows describes a single T cell receptor beta chain. Its cognate antigen is unknown. Trimming stripped 5 bases from V and 4 bases from J, with 11 bases between. Germline CDR1 is MGHRA and CDR2 is YSYEKL. The CDR3 totals 13 residues. The data were obtained in a study of CD8 T cells in ankylosing spondylitis. Study-wide results and limits: Significantly higher representation of disease-linked clones was reported for matched ankylosing spondylitis synovial fluid.

Using quantitative 5'-RACE with molecular barcodes, the authors made TCR beta libraries. TCRdb re-called the 5' RACE reads with MiXCR, one entry per CDR3 protein. The sample includes about 250,000 distinct CDR3 sequences, about 20% seen only once; the top ten take around a third. Sample: blood, either unsorted or a sorted T cell fraction (not recorded which). The source is a male donor with ankylosing spondylitis or in good health (not recorded which). V gene TRBV4-1 combines with J gene TRBJ1-2; tentative D call: TRBD1 (5 bases). The CDR3 is CASSSQGGYGYTF. The CDR3 DNA follows: TGCGCCAGCAGCTCTCAGGGAGGCTATGGCTACACCTTC.